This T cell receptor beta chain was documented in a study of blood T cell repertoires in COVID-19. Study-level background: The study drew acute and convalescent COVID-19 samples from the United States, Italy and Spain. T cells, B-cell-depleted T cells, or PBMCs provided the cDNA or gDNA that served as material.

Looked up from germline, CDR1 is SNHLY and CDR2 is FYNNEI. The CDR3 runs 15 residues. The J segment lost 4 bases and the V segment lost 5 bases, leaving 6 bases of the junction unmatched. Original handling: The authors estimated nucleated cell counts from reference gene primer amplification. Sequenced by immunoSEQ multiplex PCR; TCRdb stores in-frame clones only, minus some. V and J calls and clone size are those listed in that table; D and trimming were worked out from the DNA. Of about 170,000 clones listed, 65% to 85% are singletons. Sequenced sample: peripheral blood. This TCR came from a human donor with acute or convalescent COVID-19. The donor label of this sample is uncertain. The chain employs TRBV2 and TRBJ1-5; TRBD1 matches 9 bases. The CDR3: CASSTPGTGNQPQHF. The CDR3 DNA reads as TGTGCCAGCAGTACCCCCGGGACAGGGAATCAGCCCCAGCATTTT.